This T cell receptor beta chain was sequenced in a study of CD8 T cells in ankylosing spondylitis (dated by TCRdb to between 2016 and 2019). Concerning the study at large: The study profiled T cell receptor beta repertoires in healthy donors and ankylosing spondylitis patients to find disease-linked TCR variants. The whole study cohort included 85 to 120 healthy donors and over 20 ankylosing spondylitis patients. Samples of peripheral blood were taken, and for ankylosing spondylitis patients, synovial fluid was collected as well.

CDR1 is given as DFQATT and CDR2 as SNEGSKA, both from the germline V gene (reference sequence). The CDR3 runs 16 amino acids, cysteine and phenylalanine included. Only the CDR3 part of the read is kept: 48 bases, read in frame from the first base. V and J are trimmed by 3 bases and 6 bases, and the gene matches miss 11 bases of the junction. The investigation overall reported the following: A TCR beta motif of about 8 highly homologous amino acid variants appeared characteristic of blood from ankylosing spondylitis patients. Significant enrichment of the disease-linked clones was reported in matched synovial fluid samples from ankylosing spondylitis patients. The disease-linked clones showed a CD8+ phenotype and occurred at relatively low frequencies in peripheral blood. Some of the motif variants had been reported before in the synovial fluid and blood of reactive arthritis patients, a finding that suggests common disease-initiation mechanisms.

TCRdb lists the instrument as Illumina HiSeq 2500. Quantitative 5'-RACE with molecular barcodes was used to prepare TCR beta libraries. The paper's processing steps were these. A new computational method based on a probabilistic model of VDJ rearrangement was used to identify disease-linked TCR variants. TCRdb reprocessed the public reads (quality trimming at Q25 with fastp, clone calling with MiXCR) and kept in-frame beta chains. Rows are unified per CDR3 protein, each entry keeping the most common DNA and genes. The V and J calls and clone size come from TCRdb's table, not from the authors' own analysis. The table for this sample lists fewer than 250,000 distinct CDR3 sequences; more than 9% of them were counted only once. The ten largest clonotypes hold roughly a fifth of the sample. This clonotype was counted ten times or more. It lacks a known antigen. No much larger clonotype is one base removed from it; base qualities were not supplied.

This sequence uses TRBV20-1 and TRBJ1-6, and TRBD1 aligns with 7 junction nucleotides. Sequenced material: blood, either unsorted or a sorted T cell fraction (not recorded which). This clonotype was obtained from a male donor with ankylosing spondylitis or in good health (not recorded which). The CDR3 loop reads CSARVTIGTVNSPLHF. The nucleotide sequence is given as TGCAGTGCTAGGGTTACTATTGGGACAGTTAATTCACCCCTCCACTTT.